This TCR beta chain was sequenced in a study of shared clonotypes between healthy human individuals (TCRdb year 2020). Background for the entire study: The cohort included three men and a couple of women between 18 and 49 years of age. For each donor, CD4 naive and CD4 memory were each given three plates, CD8 naive was given two plates, and CD8 memory was given one plate. Blood TCR repertoires of roughly five healthy adults were deeply sequenced to estimate repertoire size and the extent of clonotype sharing between individuals. To increase sequencing depth and limit assay-specific biases, different laboratories used diverse techniques to prepare libraries and sequence TCR repertoires. Each donor's leukapheresis produced roughly between about 0.8 and 8.9 billion PBMCs.

For the CD8 naive samples, CD45RO-negative cells were positively selected for CCR7, yielding a CD45RA+CCR7+ population from which TemRA cells were excluded. The donors were healthy, HIV-negative adults who had no recently reported acute infections or vaccinations. Every donor was a Caucasian adult residing in Nashville, Tennessee, USA. After blood collection by leukapheresis, PBMCs were isolated using Ficoll-Histopaque density gradient centrifugation and then cryopreserved in the vapor phase of liquid nitrogen. Analytical flow cytometry was used to check the purity and quantity of every magnetically sorted T cell population. From each sorted fraction, genomic DNA was isolated and quantified by UV absorbance on a Nanodrop 2000c. Overall results and qualifications from the work: Incomplete sequencing was indicated by rarefaction of sorted-subset datasets, despite the large sequencing depth. Around 5.4% of naive CD4, around 3.6% of naive CD8, about 2.4% of memory CD4, and 0.35% to 0.5% of memory CD8 clonotypes were shared across a few donors. Because the study included a small number of donors, the genetic and exposure-history diversity represented was limited. Estimated clonotype richness was generally larger for naive than for memory subsets. Sampling was restricted to blood, and TCR repertoires in tissue are likely to differ from TCR repertoires in blood. Pairwise subsampling indicated that sequencing depth was expected to affect the degree of clonotype sharing among donors. Higher generation probabilities were observed for clonotypes shared by all four sorted-subset donors than for non-shared clonotypes.

Relative to germline, V is missing 1 base and J is missing 4 bases, with 0 bases of the junction outside any gene match. Its CDR3 holds 15 amino acids, cysteine through phenylalanine. Only the CDR3 DNA is retained, 45 bases long and in frame from the first base. The germline V gene specifies MNHNS as CDR1 and SASEGT as CDR2. Note on this clone: Its antigen remains unidentified. No base quality values were provided; no much bigger clone lies one nucleotide off. This sample includes further DNA sequences coding for the same CDR3.

Using the deep immunoSEQ assay, multiplex PCR amplified TCR CDR3 regions from genomic DNA. Genomic DNA extracted from each cell subset was distributed evenly over all wells of several immunoSEQ 96-well plates, and each plate served as one replicate. For sorted subsets, 150 to 200 ng genomic DNA, equal to tens of thousands of T cell genomes, was loaded into each replicate PCR. The purified libraries were quantified using a Qubit 3.0 fluorometer, sized with a Bioanalyzer 2100, and then quantified again using the KAPA Library Quantification kit. A separate single-read 150-cycle Illumina NextSeq 550 flow cell was used to sequence each immunoSEQ 96-well plate. For the original study's pipeline: Because only junctional sequences without quality scores were contained in the immunoSEQ output, filtering matching that applied to full-length reads could not be performed. To assign V/J genes and CDR3, sequences were annotated against IMGT germline references using PyIR, a Python wrapper for IgBLAST v1.9. Reads were filtered out if the reads had weak V/J assignments (E-value above 1e-6), no CDR3, stop codons, out-of-frame junctions, or ambiguous translated residues. A V3J clonotype was defined by an identical inferred V gene, J gene, and CDR3 amino acid sequence. The percentage overlap between two repertoires was calculated by dividing the number of shared unique clonotypes by the size of the smaller repertoire. Richness of each repertoire was evaluated using RTK rarefaction, the Chao1 estimator, and Recon v2.1 estimates of unobserved clonotypes. Generation probabilities for all TCRbeta clonotypes obtained by the gDNA method from four donors were computed using OLGA. Sourced from immuneACCESS, this table was stored by TCRdb with only in-frame sequences that have V and J called. A share of the clones is absent; for the studies checked, an unresolved V gene accounts for under half, and the remainder has no known explanation. V and J calls and clone size come straight from that table; D and trimming were deduced from the DNA. This sample has about 680,000 clones in its table, and about 90% of those were observed once. The ten largest clones take up about 24% of the sample.

Sequenced sample: naive CD8+ T cells sorted from blood. The cell subset or site label for this specimen denotes: CD45RA+CCR7+. This receptor was taken from a man younger than 40 in good health. This chain joins TRBV6-1 to TRBJ2-3; the central 12 bases match TRBD2. The sequence in DNA is TGTGCCAGCAGTGAAGGACTAGCGGGAGCAGATACGCAGTATTTT. Its coded protein is CASSEGLAGADTQYF.